This T cell receptor (beta chain) was profiled in a study of PD-1 blockade in mismatch repair-deficient tumors. Study-wide background: Patients had approximately 13 mismatch repair-deficient cancer types, all previously treated and progressing. Study-level findings and limits: After pembrolizumab, tumor-resident clones rose rapidly, then generally contracted before radiologic responses.

The table lists this clone with a few counts. As yet, its antigen is unknown. Mismatch repair deficiency was confirmed in all patients, by PCR or immunohistochemistry. The CDR3 is made up of 14 amino acids. CDR1 is SEHNR and CDR2 is FQNEAQ in the germline V gene (reference sequence). V was clipped by 4 bases and J by 3 bases, with 10 bases between them. Only in-frame clones appear in the TCRdb table, and some are missing; sequencing was by immunoSEQ multiplex PCR. In the table there are approximately 60,000 clones, approximately 88% of which are singletons. The V gene is TRBV7-9, the J gene TRBJ1-5, with TRBD1 as a possible D gene (5 bases). The sample in question was peripheral blood, obtained 52 weeks after starting pembrolizumab. The clonotype comes from an adult with mismatch repair-deficient cancer. In DNA form, the CDR3 reads TGTGCCAGCAGCTCACAGGATGCCAATCAGCCCCAGCATTTT. Encoded protein: CASSSQDANQPQHF.